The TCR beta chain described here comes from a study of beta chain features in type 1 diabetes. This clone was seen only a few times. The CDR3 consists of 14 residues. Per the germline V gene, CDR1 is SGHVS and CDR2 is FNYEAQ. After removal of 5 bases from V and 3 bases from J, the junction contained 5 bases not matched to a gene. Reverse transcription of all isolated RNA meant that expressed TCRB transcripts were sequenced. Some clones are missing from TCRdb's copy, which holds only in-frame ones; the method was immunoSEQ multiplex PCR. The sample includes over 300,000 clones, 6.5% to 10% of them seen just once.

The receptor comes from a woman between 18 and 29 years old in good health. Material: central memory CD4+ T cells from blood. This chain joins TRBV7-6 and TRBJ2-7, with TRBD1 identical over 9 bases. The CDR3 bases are TGTGCCAGCAGCCCACAGGGGGCGGGCTACGAGCAGTACTTC. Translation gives CASSPQGAGYEQYF.